The clone carrying this TCR beta chain was observed a handful of times. No antigen is known for it. The record originates from a study of cytomegalovirus exposure and HLA in healthy donors. Study details: HLA-typed donors were the source of tens of millions of unique TCRs, which an early data release held.

13 Jbeta primers and 60 Vbeta primers were used for the PCR. Some clones are missing from TCRdb's copy, which holds only in-frame ones; the method was immunoSEQ multiplex PCR. The repertoire holds approximately 150,000 clones, around four fifths seen once, with roughly 3.4% in the top ten. General study points: Earlier analysis looked at TCR beta V segments, and most were productive about 87% or about 30% of the time.

The CDR3 is 14 residues long. This chain joins TRBV21-1 and TRBJ2-2; the DNA was not used to check the table's D call, TRBD1. TRBV21-1 is given as a pseudogene. The origin of this receptor is a male donor in good health and CMV-seronegative. The source material was PBMCs. The CDR3: CASSPRTVRGELFF. CDR3 nucleotides: TGTGCCAGCAGCCCGAGGACAGTCCGTGGGGAGCTGTTTTTT.